The sequence of this T cell receptor (beta chain) was determined in a study of cytomegalovirus exposure and HLA in healthy donors. 60 Vbeta and 13 Jbeta primers were used in PCR. The method was immunoSEQ multiplex PCR; TCRdb's version includes in-frame clones alone and lacks a portion of them. The repertoire holds about 82,000 clones, with 65% to 80% as singletons. CDR1 is SNHLY, CDR2 FYNNEI, per germline. The CDR3 extends over 13 amino acids. V gave up 10 bases and J gave up 4 bases; unmatched junction bases: 9. What was sequenced was PBMCs. This TCR was recovered from a human donor in good health. The chain has TRBV2 and TRBJ2-7; 8 nucleotides align to TRBD1. CDR3 in amino acids: CATTGDKGYEQYF. In DNA form, the CDR3 reads TGTGCCACGACAGGGGATAAAGGATACGAGCAGTACTTC.